A single sample gave rise to the 28 T cell receptor beta chains below, sequenced in a study of blood T cell repertoires in COVID-19. Profiling relied on immunoSEQ multiplex PCR, and the TCRdb table lists in-frame clones only, not all of them. The sample has roughly 73,000 clones; around nine tenths are singletons. Input material: peripheral blood. The source is a man aged 45-65 years with acute or convalescent COVID-19.

There are a few counts of this clone. The chain joins TRBV24-1 to TRBJ1-2; TRBD1 matches at 7 bases. J was trimmed by 3 bases and V by 1 base; bases with no gene match: 7. Looked up from germline, CDR1 is KGHDR and CDR2 is SFDVKD. This CDR3 is built from 16 residues. CDR3 DNA: TGTGCCACCAGTGATTTCCGACAGGGATCAGACTATGGCTACACCTTC. It specifies CATSDFRQGSDYGYTF.

This chain joins TRBV18 and TRBJ1-5, with a weak D call TRBD1 (6 bases). The CDR3 has 14 residues. CDR1 KGHSH and CDR2 LQKENI come from the germline V gene. The ends were cut back, 3 bases at V and 3 bases at J, with 9 bases in the middle. The CDR3 region has the DNA TGTGCCAGCTCACCGAGGGACAACAATCAGCCCCAGCATTTT. Its translation: CASSPRDNNQPQHF.

The genes are TRBV5-4 and TRBJ2-3; 15 bases are a match to TRBD2. Germline V gene sequence: CDR1 SGHNT, CDR2 YYREEE (reference sequence). Unmatched junction bases numbered 4, after V lost 3 bases and J lost 5 bases. The CDR3 is made up of 16 amino acids. The CDR3 loop reads CASSYGLAGGKDTQYF. The CDR3 DNA reads as TGTGCCAGCAGCTACGGACTAGCGGGAGGGAAAGATACGCAGTATTTT. The full variable domain, its missing parts supplied by reference TRBV5-4 and TRBJ2-3, is ETGVTQSPTHLIKTRGQQVTLRCSSQSGHNTVSWYQQALGQGPQFIFQYYREEENGRGNFPPRFSGLQFPNYSSELNVNALELDDSALYLCASSYGLAGGKDTQYFGPGTRLTVL.

This clone appeared once. The CDR3 spells CASSPRGTSRETQYF. For the CDR3, the DNA is TGTGCCAGCAGCCCGCGCGGGACTAGCAGAGAGACCCAGTACTTC. V is TRBV28 and J is TRBJ2-5; TRBD2 matches at 9 bases. From germline, CDR1 is MDHEN and CDR2 SYDVKM. Trimming cost V 6 bases and J 4 bases; bases outside gene matches: 9. The CDR3 sequence is 15 residues long.

V usage is TRBV27 and J usage is TRBJ2-1, with D possibly being TRBD1 (6 bases). The CDR3 has 15 residues. Germline assignment: CDR1 MNHEY and CDR2 SMNVEV (reference sequence). Deletions cut 7 bases from V and 2 bases from J, with 15 bases between. This CDR3 is CASTNTGSPYNEQFF. The CDR3 DNA reads TGTGCCAGCACCAATACAGGGTCCCCCTACAATGAGCAGTTCTTC.

The V call is TRBV3-1 (or the pseudogene TRBV3-2), the J call TRBJ1-4; no firm D call. The germline V gene has CDR1 LGHDT and CDR2 YNNKEL (reference sequence). Trimming pared 4 bases from V and 5 bases from J, leaving 11 bases between. The CDR3 runs to 14 residues. CDR3 sequence (DNA): TGTGCCAGCAGCCTAGCCGGGAGGAATGAAAAACTGTTTTTT. Residues: CASSLAGRNEKLFF.

V usage is TRBV18 and J usage is TRBJ2-1, with a possible D match to TRBD1 (5 bases). Trimming cost V 6 bases and J 9 bases, with 18 bases left between them. The CDR3 contains 14 residues. Germline V CDR1 and CDR2: KGHSH, LQKENI. The CDR3 sequence is CASSTIDGRGEQFF. In DNA, the CDR3 is TGTGCCAGCTCGACCATTGACGGTAGGGGTGAGCAGTTCTTC.

The chain joins TRBV6-2 or TRBV6-3 to TRBJ2-7; 8 nucleotides align to TRBD2. The germline V gene has CDR1 MNHEY and CDR2 SVGEGT. CDR3 length: 14 amino acids. The V and J ends lost 0 bases and 4 bases, in that order; junction bases with no gene match: 2. The CDR3 DNA is TGTGCCAGCAGTTACTCGGGACTAGGGTACGAGCAGTACTTC. Protein sequence: CASSYSGLGYEQYF.

The chain carries TRBV3-1 (or the pseudogene TRBV3-2) and TRBJ2-3; no firm D call. CDR3 length equals 12 residues. Per germline, CDR1 LGHDT and CDR2 YNNKEL (reference sequence). Trimming cost V 6 bases and J 2 bases, with 6 bases left between them. The CDR3 DNA sequence: TGTGCCAGCAGTTTAGTCACAGATACGCAGTATTTT. Its protein is CASSLVTDTQYF.

The chain links TRBV29-1 to TRBJ1-4; D is undetermined. CDR1 and CDR2 (germline): SQVTM, ANQGSEA. The CDR3 has 12 residues. Trimming took 6 bases from V and 7 from J, leaving 12 bases between them. The CDR3 region is CSVALGAEKLFF. The CDR3 DNA follows: TGCAGCGTCGCGTTGGGAGCTGAAAAACTGTTTTTT.

This chain connects TRBV25-1 to TRBJ2-7; 8 bases map to TRBD1. Germline CDR1 reads MGHDK; CDR2 reads SYGVNS. The CDR3 spans 14 residues. Trimming took 7 bases from V and 1 from J; bases not matched to a gene: 6. CDR3 protein: CASIYGTGSYEQYF. CDR3 DNA: TGTGCCAGCATTTACGGGACAGGATCCTACGAGCAGTACTTC.

The V gene is TRBV7-2, the J gene TRBJ1-5; D is unresolved. Between the trimmed V and J ends, which lost 5 bases and 2 bases, there was a span of 10 bases. The CDR3 spans 14 residues. CDR1 and CDR2 (germline): SGHTA, FQGNSA. CDR3 sequence: CASSQREGNQPQHF. The CDR3 DNA reads as TGTGCCAGCAGCCAAAGGGAGGGCAATCAGCCCCAGCATTTT.

V and J are TRBV3-1 (or the pseudogene TRBV3-2) and TRBJ1-5, with 7 bases lining up with TRBD1. V lost 3 bases to trimming and J lost 5 bases; unmatched junction nucleotides: 1. The CDR3 contains 13 residues. Germline V gives CDR1 LGHDT, CDR2 YNNKEL (reference sequence). The CDR3 sequence: CASSQQGDQPQHF. In nucleotides, the CDR3 is TGTGCCAGCAGCCAGCAGGGGGATCAGCCCCAGCATTTT.

The chain joins TRBV7-2 to TRBJ2-3, with 11 bases matching TRBD2. This CDR3 is 17 amino acids long. From germline, CDR1 is SGHTA and CDR2 FQGNSA. The J segment lost 5 bases and the V segment lost 5 bases, leaving 12 bases of the junction unmatched. The CDR3 DNA reads TGTGCCAGCAGCCCGCCGGGTAGCGGGGGGGCCGGAGATACGCAGTATTTT. Translating gives CASSPPGSGGAGDTQYF.

CDR3 protein: CASSPRREGTQYF. CDR3 bases: TGTGCCAGCTCACCACGGCGGGAGGGCACGCAGTATTTT. The V gene is TRBV18, the J gene TRBJ2-3; 9 bases are a match to TRBD2. V shed 1 base, J shed 9 bases, and the junction held 2 bases outside the gene matches. The CDR3 has 13 residues. Germline loops: CDR1 KGHSH, CDR2 LQKENI. Full variable domain (missing parts from reference TRBV18 and TRBJ2-3): NAGVMQNPRHLVRRRGQEARLRCSPMKGHSHVYWYRQLPEEGLKFMVYLQKENIIDESGMPKERFSAEFPKEGPSILRIQQVVRGDSAAYFCASSPRREGTQYFGPGTRLTVL.

The chain is built from TRBV10-3 and TRBJ1-5; TRBD1 agrees at 7 bases. The V gene's germline CDR1 is ENHRY and CDR2 SYGVKD. This CDR3 contains 17 residues. The J segment lost 0 bases and the V segment lost 6 bases, leaving 11 bases of the junction unmatched. CDR3 residues: CAISAGQAQYSNQPQHF. The CDR3 region has the DNA TGTGCCATCAGCGCCGGACAGGCCCAGTATAGCAATCAGCCCCAGCATTTT.

The chain joins TRBV12-3 or TRBV12-4 to TRBJ2-1, with 7 bases that match TRBD1. V was clipped by 5 bases and J by 8 bases; unmatched bases: 6. CDR3 length equals 13 residues. The CDR3 sequence is CASSKDRLDEQFF. CDR3 bases: TGTGCCAGCAGTAAGGACAGGCTAGATGAGCAGTTCTTC.

The rearrangement joins TRBV6-5 to TRBJ2-4; 7 bases map to TRBD1. The CDR3 loop spans 14 amino acids. Germline-derived CDR1 and CDR2 are MNHEY and SVGAGI. V lost 6 bases and J lost 4; bases outside the gene matches: 6. This chain's CDR3 is CASSNTGVKNIQYF. Here the CDR3 DNA reads TGTGCCAGCAGCAATACAGGGGTAAAAAACATTCAGTACTTC.

The chain couples TRBV5-1 to TRBJ2-7; 8 nucleotides agree with TRBD2. Per germline, CDR1 SGHRS and CDR2 YFSETQ. The CDR3 sequence is 18 residues long. V dropped 1 base and J dropped 1; count of bases not matched to a gene: 13. CDR3 DNA: TGCGCCAGCAGCTTGATTCCATTGGGAGCGGGAGCGTCCTACGAGCAGTACTTC. It yields the protein CASSLIPLGAGASYEQYF. Using reference TRBV5-1 and TRBJ2-7 for the parts outside the CDR3, the full variable domain is KAGVTQTPRYLIKTRGQQVTLSCSPISGHRSVSWYQQTPGQGLQFLFEYFSETQRNKGNFPGRFSGRQFSNSRSEMNVSTLELGDSALYLCASSLIPLGAGASYEQYFGPGTRLTVT.

The chain recombines TRBV7-9 with TRBJ2-2, with 11 bases matching TRBD2. Germline lookup yields CDR1 SEHNR and CDR2 FQNEAQ (reference sequence). The CDR3 totals 18 residues. J gave up 3 bases and V 5 bases, and 11 bases lay outside the gene matches. As DNA, the CDR3 is TGTGCCAGCAGCACTAAAATAGTACTAGCGGGAGACACCGGGGAGCTGTTTTTT. Protein product: CASSTKIVLAGDTGELFF.

This clone was observed a handful of times. The chain is built from TRBV15 and TRBJ2-4, with D possibly TRBD1 on 6 matching bases. Deletions cut 0 bases from V and 3 bases from J, with 12 bases between. This CDR3 comprises 16 residues. Germline CDR1 LNHNV, CDR2 YYDKDF (reference sequence). The CDR3 sequence is CATSRDLQDSKNIQYF. DNA for the CDR3: TGTGCCACCAGCAGAGATCTACAGGACAGCAAAAACATTCAGTACTTC.

The V call is TRBV4-3, the J call TRBJ1-6; D remains ambiguous. Germline V gene lookup returns CDR1 LGHNA and CDR2 YSLEER. Between the trimmed V and J ends, which lost 1 base and 5 bases, there was a span of 12 bases. The CDR3 has 16 amino acids. CDR3 protein: CASSQGRWTDNSPLHF. The DNA of the CDR3 is TGCGCCAGCAGCCAAGGGAGGTGGACGGATAATTCACCCCTCCACTTT.

The rearrangement joins TRBV5-1 to TRBJ2-7; the D is unclear. The CDR3 contains 15 residues. Germline V gene sequence: CDR1 SGHRS, CDR2 YFSETQ. The V end lost 2 bases, the J end lost 2 bases, and 14 bases lay between the germline ends. CDR3: CASSFVESGPYEQYF. DNA for the CDR3: TGCGCCAGCAGCTTCGTTGAGTCTGGGCCCTACGAGCAGTACTTC.

This sequence joins TRBV5-1 and TRBJ2-7; D remains ambiguous. V was shortened by 4 bases and J by 5 bases, with 16 bases between the two germline ends. The CDR3 length is 14 residues. Germline V gene sequence: CDR1 SGHRS, CDR2 YFSETQ. The CDR3 spells CASSPFLDPNEQYF. For the CDR3, the DNA is TGCGCCAGCAGCCCCTTTTTAGATCCTAACGAGCAGTACTTC.

J is TRBJ2-5 and V is TRBV19, with TRBD1 identical over 7 bases. From germline, CDR1 is LNHDA and CDR2 SQIVND (reference sequence). The CDR3 has 15 amino acids. Trimming removed 10 bases from V and 0 bases from J; junction bases left unmatched: 11. The CDR3 region is CATSRTGSYQETQYF. For the CDR3, the DNA is TGTGCCACCTCCCGGACAGGATCGTACCAAGAGACCCAGTACTTC.

This clone was found once. The chain is built from TRBV6-5 and TRBJ2-5, with D possibly being TRBD1 (6 bases). V lost 6 bases and J 0 bases, leaving 14 bases between the germline ends. There are 15 residues in the CDR3. Germline V lookup: CDR1 MNHEY, CDR2 SVGAGI. CDR3 sequence (DNA): TGTGCCAGCAGAAAACTTACAGGGTACCAAGAGACCCAGTACTTC. Its translation: CASRKLTGYQETQYF.

This clone was detected a few times. The chain is built from TRBV9 and TRBJ2-1; 12 positions agree with TRBD2. Trimming took 0 bases from V and 8 from J; bases not matched to a gene: 3. CDR1 and CDR2 (germline): SGDLS, YYNGEE. CDR3 length equals 15 residues. The CDR3 loop is CASSVVGTSGHEQFF. DNA for the CDR3: TGTGCCAGCAGCGTAGTGGGGACTAGCGGGCATGAGCAGTTCTTC.

The chain recombines TRBV11-2 with TRBJ1-2; tentatively, D is TRBD1 (5 bases). The CDR3 spans 14 residues. The V end was cut by 0 bases, the J end by 6 bases, with 11 bases between. Germline V gives CDR1 SGHAT, CDR2 FQNNGV. The CDR3 loop is CASSLDSGSDGYTF. The CDR3 nucleotides read TGTGCCAGCAGCTTAGACTCAGGGTCGGATGGCTACACCTTC. Supplemented by reference TRBV11-2 and TRBJ1-2, the full variable domain reads EAGVAQSPRYKIIEKRQSVAFWCNPISGHATLYWYQQILGQGPKLLIQFQNNGVVDDSQLPKDRFSAERLKGVDSTLKIQPAKLEDSAVYLCASSLDSGSDGYTFGSGTRLTVV.